This T cell receptor beta chain was identified during a study of T cells in Graves' hyperthyroidism and ophthalmopathy. Template material for amplifying TCR beta CDR3 regions consisted of RNA transcripts. HTBI primers were employed in a first-round RT-PCR of the TCR CDR3. TCRdb reprocessed the multiplex PCR reads via MiXCR and lists one record per CDR3 protein. The sample yields a few hundred thousand distinct CDR3 sequences, about 43% seen once. The germline V gene encodes CDR1 SNHLY and CDR2 FYNNEI. V lost 8 bases and J 0 bases, leaving 13 bases between the germline ends. The CDR3 loop spans 14 amino acids. Clinical symptoms, serum thyroxine and TRAb, thyroid ultrasound and orbital computed tomography together formed the diagnostic basis. This clonotype was found many times. Its matching antigen is unknown. Study-level findings and limits: Most expanded thyroid clonotypes above 0.001 recurred in blood. The model identified upcoming ophthalmopathy a median approximately six months ahead of onset. Stable hyperthyroidism and ophthalmopathy were separated using 13 V-J signatures.

The rearrangement links TRBV2 to TRBJ1-1, with a tentative D call TRBD1 (6 bases). The sequence derives from an adult woman with Graves' disease, either hyperthyroidism or ophthalmopathy (not recorded which). Sequenced input: peripheral blood or thyroid tissue (not recorded which). CDR3 DNA: TGTGCCAGCGGGGGCAGGGCATTGAACACTGAAGCTTTCTTT. Encoded protein: CASGGRALNTEAFF.